This TCR beta chain was recovered during a study of cytomegalovirus exposure and HLA in healthy donors. General observations from the study: HLA alleles showed associations with 16,951 TCR beta sequences in a later analysis, at a 0.05 false discovery rate.

Both 60 Vbeta primers and 13 Jbeta primers went into the PCR. In the original processing: Unique TCR beta chains totaled around 86 million in a later count, with 8.5 million to 12 million of them shared. The table came from immunoSEQ multiplex PCR; TCRdb's copy has only in-frame clones and leaves some out. V, J and clone size reflect that table, while D and trimming were determined from the DNA. Its table lists about 30,000 clones. With regard to this clone: Antigen unknown.

Donors in the study were healthy people who gave bone marrow. The V segment lost 0 bases and the J segment 5 bases; nucleotides outside the gene matches: 7. This CDR3 spans 17 amino acids. Germline V gene data show CDR1 as LGHNA and CDR2 as YNFKEQ. The TCR comes from a female donor in good health and CMV-seronegative. The sample taken for sequencing was PBMCs. The rearrangement links TRBV4-2 to TRBJ2-5; TRBD1 agrees at 12 bases. The CDR3 loop is CASSQDNPGQGAETQYF. The CDR3 nucleotides are TGTGCCAGCAGCCAAGACAATCCGGGACAGGGGGCGGAGACCCAGTACTTC.